The 2 T cell receptor beta chains below come from one sample, sequenced in a study of graft-versus-host responses after intestinal transplantation. Antigens of these TCRs are unknown. The repertoire was sequenced with immunoSEQ multiplex PCR; TCRdb's copy has only in-frame clones and lacks some. Of tens of thousands of clones listed, roughly 84% are singletons. This specimen was unstimulated CD4+ T cells sorted from spleen or lymph node cells, taken before transplant. These TCRs come from a human donor who was the organ donor for an intestinal transplant.

This sequence joins TRBV10-2 and TRBJ1-5; weak D call: TRBD1 (6 bases). V was clipped by 4 bases and J by 10 bases, with 17 bases between them. There are 14 residues in the CDR3. CDR1 is WSHSY and CDR2 is SAAADI in the germline V gene. The CDR3 region is CASSGQASPRPQHF. The CDR3 DNA reads as TGCGCCAGCAGTGGACAGGCCTCTCCGCGACCCCAGCATTTT.

V is TRBV7-9 and J is TRBJ1-2; 7 bases align to TRBD1. The V and J ends lost 5 bases and 3 bases, in that order; junction bases with no gene match: 3. The CDR3 is 13 amino acids. CDR1 SEHNR and CDR2 FQNEAQ come from the germline V gene (reference sequence). This chain's CDR3 is CASSLQGDYGYTF. The CDR3 DNA reads as TGTGCCAGCAGCCTTCAGGGGGACTATGGCTACACCTTC.